This T cell receptor (beta chain) was sequenced during a study of T cells after yellow fever vaccination. Study at large: Fractions of limited cellularity were prepared by means of SMART-Seq v4 Ultra Low Input.

This clonotype was found a few times. Its antigen is still unknown. Germline assignment: CDR1 SNHLY and CDR2 FYNNEI. The germline V and J ends were trimmed by 8 bases and 2 bases, with 17 bases remaining between them. The CDR3 has 15 residues. Findings and caveats of the study: Of the clonotypes, a small share occurred in both CD4 and CD8 compartments. Abundant contaminating clonotypes from the bulk population could appear in FACS-sorted repertoires.

5'RACE template switching generated TCR cDNA, adding a universal primer site and UMIs. TCRdb passed the 5' RACE reads through MiXCR, listing each CDR3 protein once. The sample consists of approximately 150,000 distinct CDR3 sequences, about a tenth of them appearing once. The origin of this receptor is a man younger than 30 who received the YFV17D yellow fever vaccine. The chain couples TRBV2 to TRBJ2-3, with TRBD2 as a possible D gene (5 bases). The input for sequencing was CD8+ T cells sorted from PBMCs, taken 45 days after the yellow fever booster vaccination. CDR3 nucleotides: TGTGCCAGCCCTCCTGGGAGTAGCCCCACAGATACGCAGTATTTT. Protein product: CASPPGSSPTDTQYF.